The 16 T cell receptor beta chains listed next were all sequenced from one sample in a study of regulatory T cells in long-lasting Graves disease. Researchers made TCR beta libraries by using iRepertoire HTBI primers and running Arm-PCR on CDR3 regions. TCRdb used MiXCR to reprocess the multiplex PCR reads, holding one entry per CDR3 protein. The table records around 450,000 distinct CDR3 sequences, roughly 15% of them present only once. Time point defined: newly diagnosed GD, antithyroid drugs for less than 3 months. From RNA extracted from PBMCs, the TCR library was made. These same records also appear under a second study, on T cells in Graves' hyperthyroidism and ophthalmopathy.

The source was peripheral blood mononuclear cells (PBMCs), collected at new diagnosis, from a patient treated with antithyroid drugs. These receptors all come from a man aged 40-55 years with Graves disease.

This chain uses TRBV10-3 with TRBJ2-2, with D maybe TRBD2 (6 bases). Trimming took 4 bases from V and 7 from J, leaving 19 bases between them. CDR3 length equals 16 residues. From germline, CDR1 is ENHRY and CDR2 SYGVKD. The CDR3 loop is CAISATFGGYIGELFF. The DNA for the CDR3 is TGTGCCATCAGTGCCACCTTTGGGGGGTATATCGGGGAGCTGTTTTTT.

As to this clonotype: One base away lies a much larger clone, so this may be a sequencing read error. The missing conserved phenylalanine or tryptophan at the end of this CDR3 makes a read error likely. The chain employs TRBV6-9 and TRBJ2-3, with TRBD2 matching 7 bases. Germline V lookup: CDR1 MNHGY, CDR2 SVAAGI. With V trimmed by 4 bases and J by 5 bases, 9 bases remained unmatched. This CDR3 spans 15 amino acids. CDR3: CASSSTRRGGDTQYL. The CDR3 coding sequence is TGTGCCAGCAGTTCGACTCGACGCGGGGGAGATACGCAGTATCTT.

There are many counts of this clonotype. The V gene is TRBV5-1, the J gene TRBJ2-2; D not certain. This CDR3 comprises 14 residues. Trimming cost V 0 bases and J 4 bases, with 7 bases left between them. CDR1 is SGHRS and CDR2 is YFSETQ in the germline V gene. The CDR3 loop is CASSLVETTGELFF. The CDR3 DNA reads TGCGCCAGCAGCTTGGTAGAAACCACCGGGGAGCTGTTTTTT.

V is TRBV7-2 and J is TRBJ2-1; no clear D. V gave up 3 bases and J gave up 7 bases, with 13 bases separating them. CDR3 length equals 14 residues. Germline V gene lookup returns CDR1 SGHTA and CDR2 FQGNSA. This CDR3 reads CASSFRRAWNEQFF. Here the CDR3 DNA reads TGTGCCAGCAGCTTTAGGAGAGCTTGGAATGAGCAGTTCTTC.

Ten or more counts support this clonotype. The chain has TRBV7-3 and TRBJ2-1; D unresolved. The CDR3 runs 15 residues. Between the trimmed V and J ends, which lost 8 bases and 0 bases, there was a span of 14 bases. Germline V gene data show CDR1 as SGHTA and CDR2 as FQGTGA. CDR3 nucleotide sequence: TGTGCCAGCGCAGCCGGCCCGAGCTCCTACAATGAGCAGTTCTTC. It yields the protein CASAAGPSSYNEQFF.

The gene calls are TRBV4-1 and TRBJ1-5, with D perhaps TRBD1 (6 bases). V was clipped by 4 bases and J by 4 bases, with 17 bases between them. Germline assignment: CDR1 MGHRA and CDR2 YSYEKL. The CDR3 extends over 16 amino acids. The CDR3 region is CASSRYTGLGNQPQHF. The CDR3 DNA reads as TGCGCCAGCAGCCGGTATACAGGGCTAGGGAATCAGCCCCAGCATTTT.

This clonotype occurred many times. The chain uses TRBV6-2 or TRBV6-3 and TRBJ2-1; 7 bases fit TRBD1. V was pared by 5 bases and J by 4 bases, with 11 bases of the junction left unmatched. Germline CDR1 MNHEY, CDR2 SVGEGT. The CDR3 loop spans 16 amino acids. The CDR3 DNA is TGTGCCAGCAGTCCCTCGCAGGGGGTCGGGTACAATGAGCAGTTCTTC. It is translated as CASSPSQGVGYNEQFF.

J is TRBJ2-2 and V is TRBV19, with 9 bases lining up with TRBD2. Looked up from germline, CDR1 is LNHDA and CDR2 is SQIVND (reference sequence). V shed 1 base and J 5 bases; nucleotides not matched to a gene: 8. CDR3 size: 17 residues. CDR3: CASSIVTLAGVTGELFF. DNA of the CDR3: TGTGCCAGTAGTATAGTAACACTAGCGGGTGTTACCGGGGAGCTGTTTTTT.

This clonotype was observed at least ten times. CDR3 protein: CASSESLGVAGSTDTQYF. The DNA for the CDR3 is TGCGCCAGCAGTGAGTCTCTCGGGGTTGCGGGAAGCACAGATACGCAGTATTTT. V and J are TRBV10-1 and TRBJ2-3, with D perhaps matching TRBD2 (6 bases). The germline V gene has CDR1 WNHNN and CDR2 SYGVQD (reference sequence). This CDR3 region has 18 residues. The germline V and J ends were trimmed by 0 bases and 0 bases, with 16 bases remaining between them.

This clonotype was found a few times. The gene calls are TRBV15 and TRBJ2-7; possible D gene TRBD1, 5 bases. CDR3 length equals 14 residues. The V end lost 5 bases, the J end lost 3 bases, and 14 bases lay between the germline ends. Germline CDR1 and CDR2: LNHNV and YYDKDF (reference sequence). The CDR3 reads CATSPLGRVYEQYF. The CDR3 coding sequence is TGTGCCACCAGCCCCTTGGGCAGGGTCTACGAGCAGTACTTC. Using reference TRBV15 and TRBJ2-7 for the parts outside the CDR3, the full variable domain is DAMVIQNPRYQVTQFGKPVTLSCSQTLNHNVMYWYQQKSSQAPKLLFHYYDKDFNNEADTPDNFQSRRPNTSFCFLDIRSPGLGDTAMYLCATSPLGRVYEQYFGPGTRLTVT.

V gene TRBV20-1 combines with J gene TRBJ2-7; D ambiguous. Germline lookup yields CDR1 DFQATT and CDR2 SNEGSKA (reference sequence). V lost 0 bases and J lost 0, with 9 bases in between. This CDR3 is built from 14 residues. The CDR3 reads CSARELWASYEQYF. The CDR3 nucleotides read TGCAGTGCTAGAGAACTTTGGGCCTCCTACGAGCAGTACTTC.

This clonotype was recorded many times. The chain couples TRBV4-1 to TRBJ2-7; TRBD2 agrees at 11 bases. Germline CDR1 is MGHRA and CDR2 is YSYEKL. V shed 3 bases and J 3 bases; nucleotides not matched to a gene: 4. The CDR3 is 15 amino acids. The CDR3 sequence is CASSQTGTSGYEQYF. CDR3 DNA: TGCGCCAGCAGCCAGACCGGGACTAGCGGCTACGAGCAGTACTTC.

This clonotype was picked up many times. This chain joins TRBV5-1 and TRBJ2-1, with D uncertain. The CDR3 has 13 residues. Trimming removed 0 bases at V and 7 bases at J, with 8 bases between. Germline CDR1 is SGHRS and CDR2 is YFSETQ. This CDR3 reads CASSLARANEQFF. CDR3 nucleotides: TGCGCCAGCAGCTTGGCTAGGGCAAATGAGCAGTTCTTC.

There are many counts of this clonotype. The chain has TRBV3-1 and TRBJ1-1; 7 positions agree with TRBD1. The CDR3 has 13 residues. With V trimmed by 4 bases and J by 5 bases, 4 bases remained unmatched. Per the germline V gene, CDR1 is LGHDT and CDR2 is YNNKEL (reference sequence). In DNA form, the CDR3 reads TGTGCCAGCAGCCGAGACAGGGTTACTGAAGCTTTCTTT. Its protein is CASSRDRVTEAFF.

This clonotype was found many times. The rearrangement links TRBV7-2 to TRBJ2-3; 15 bases are a match to TRBD2. There are 20 residues in the CDR3. Germline CDR1 SGHTA, CDR2 FQGNSA. Trimming removed 4 bases from V and 1 base from J; junction bases left unmatched: 12. The CDR3 DNA reads as TGTGCCAGCAGCTCGAGAGGGGGGACTAGCGGGAGGTGGGGCACAGATACGCAGTATTTT. Its translation is CASSSRGGTSGRWGTDTQYF.

This clonotype was picked up many times. This sequence joins TRBV20-1 and TRBJ2-5; 12 bases line up with TRBD2. The V segment lost 7 bases and the J segment 1 base; nucleotides outside the gene matches: 7. Germline CDR1 DFQATT, CDR2 SNEGSKA (reference sequence). The CDR3 consists of 15 residues. In nucleotides, the CDR3 is TGCAGTGTGGACTCGACTAGCGGGAGCCAAGAGACCCAGTACTTC. This codes for CSVDSTSGSQETQYF.